The text below deals with one T cell receptor (beta chain). It lacks a known antigen. No much larger clone exists at a distance of one base, and base qualities are not known. The data were taken from a study of blood T cell repertoires in COVID-19 (dated by TCRdb to the early 2020s). Concerning the study at large: Samples covering the acute and convalescent phases of COVID-19 were provided by collaborators in the United States, Italy and Spain. The prospective study material was composed of cDNA or gDNA derived from T cells, B-cell-depleted T cells, or PBMCs. The dataset comprised deeply sampled blood TCRbeta repertoires from subjects exposed to, actively infected with, or recovered from COVID-19. The repertoires were made available in a free public database intended to serve as a resource for research on the immune response to SARS-CoV-2. The samples were drawn from two sources: the first 160 participants of the ongoing ImmuneRACE study, and fewer than 1,500 subjects contributed by 6 global collaborators. Nearly every sample came with metadata listing a de-identified subject ID, COVID-19 status, age in years and sex. Where HLA class I and class II types were available, the types were taken from metadata supplied by the sample provider, not from assay-based typing.

In the prospective study, participants were about 18 to 89 years old, resided in about two dozen geographic areas of the United States, and were enrolled through a virtual design. Cohort assignment in the prospective study relied on participant-reported clinical history from a screening survey and a study questionnaire. For ImmuneRACE Cohort 3, a participant was defined as recovered based on two consecutive negative NP/OP PCR tests, clearance by a healthcare professional, or resolution of symptoms. Each participant in the prospective study had whole blood, serum and a nasopharyngeal or oropharyngeal swab collected by mobile phlebotomists. Prospective study participants could optionally give additional blood draws and questionnaires over an approximately 2-month period. Before DNA extraction, prospective study blood samples were shipped either frozen or at room temperature. Sequences SGHNT (CDR1) and YENEEA (CDR2) are obtained from the germline V gene. The CDR3 numbers 17 residues from cysteine through phenylalanine. Here the CDR3 DNA is all that survives: 51 bases in frame from base 1. Germline trimming amounts to 1 base on V and 5 bases on J, with 11 as the count of junction bases outside the gene matches.

TCRbeta CDR3 regions were amplified from genomic DNA using the immunoSEQ Assay, a bias-controlled multiplex PCR. In the source study's methods: The number of nucleated cells in each sample was estimated by amplification of reference gene primers within the assay. Sequence reads were collapsed and filtered to measure the absolute abundance of every unique TCRbeta CDR3 rearrangement. For each sample, productive Simpson clonality was calculated as the square root of Simpson's diversity index over productive rearrangements. Not all clones reach the TCRdb copy of this immuneACCESS table, which keeps in-frame sequences only. Checked studies attribute under half of the gap to unresolved V genes and leave the rest unexplained. The DNA was the basis for D and trimming; V, J and clone size are from that table. Present in this sample are 350,000 to 400,000 clones, nearly 90% of which were seen just once. About 1.7% of the sample comes from the top ten.

The paper as a whole reports these results and caveats: The quantity of clinical and demographic metadata differed by source and by participant and was supplied without curation.

The chain uses TRBV11-3 and TRBJ2-3; 8 central nucleotides agree with TRBD2. Sequencing used PBMCs or T cells enriched from blood (not recorded which). This TCR derives from a woman aged 30 to 39 who had recovered from COVID-19. At the DNA level, the sequence is TGTGCCAGCAGCTTAGGTGTCGGAGCGGGAGCGGTAGATACGCAGTATTTT. The resulting protein is CASSLGVGAGAVDTQYF.